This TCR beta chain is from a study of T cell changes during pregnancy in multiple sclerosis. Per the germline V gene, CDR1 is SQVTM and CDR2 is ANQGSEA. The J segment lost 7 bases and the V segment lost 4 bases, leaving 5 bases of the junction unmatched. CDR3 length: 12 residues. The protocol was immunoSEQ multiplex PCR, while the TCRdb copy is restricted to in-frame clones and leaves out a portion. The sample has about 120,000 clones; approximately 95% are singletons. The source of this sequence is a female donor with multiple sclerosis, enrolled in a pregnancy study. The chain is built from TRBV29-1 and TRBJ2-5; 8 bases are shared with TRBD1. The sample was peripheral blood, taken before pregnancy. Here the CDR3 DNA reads TGCAGCGTTGGAGGACAGGGTGGGACCCAGTACTTC. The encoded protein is CSVGGQGGTQYF.